Below are 15 T cell receptor beta chains sequenced from a single sample in a study of blood T cell repertoires in COVID-19. TCRdb's table, derived via immunoSEQ multiplex PCR, lists solely in-frame clones and lacks some. Altogether roughly 110,000 clones are present, roughly 84% being singletons, with the ten largest covering 8.4%. The material sequenced was peripheral blood. These receptors were collected from a woman in her 70s who had recovered from COVID-19.

This clone came up a few times. The V call is TRBV7-2, the J call TRBJ1-2; no clear D gene. Germline loops: CDR1 SGHTA, CDR2 FQGNSA. CDR3 length equals 16 residues. Trimming took off 4 bases at V and 3 bases at J, with 18 bases between the two ends. The CDR3 here is CASSSNAAVFDYGYTF. For the CDR3, the DNA is TGTGCCAGCAGCTCCAACGCGGCGGTGTTCGACTATGGCTACACCTTC.

The genes are TRBV28 and TRBJ1-5; D uncertain. CDR1 MDHEN and CDR2 SYDVKM come from the germline V gene. Trimming shortened V by 3 bases and J by 7 bases, and 7 bases separated the two germline ends. This CDR3 contains 12 residues. The CDR3 bases are TGTGCCAGCAGTTTTTGGGCCCAGCCCCAGCATTTT. It is translated as CASSFWAQPQHF.

This clone was counted once. The CDR3 is CASSLSAGPNTGELFF. CDR3 DNA: TGTGCCAGCAGTTTATCCGCGGGGCCGAACACCGGGGAGCTGTTTTTT. The chain recombines TRBV27 with TRBJ2-2; D is possibly TRBD2 (6 bases). There are 16 residues in the CDR3. CDR1 and CDR2 from the germline V gene are MNHEY and SMNVEV (reference sequence). V lost 0 bases to trimming and J lost 0 bases, with 8 bases between them.

The rearrangement uses TRBV28 and TRBJ1-6; D gene uncertain. Germline CDR1 MDHEN, CDR2 SYDVKM. The V and J ends lost 3 bases and 10 bases respectively, with 19 bases between them. The CDR3 loop spans 16 amino acids. In DNA form, the CDR3 reads TGTGCCAGCAGTTTTATTTTGTTGGGAGGAGGCTCACCCCTCCACTTT. Amino acids: CASSFILLGGGSPLHF.

CDR3 region: CAWSPDSNEKLFF. The CDR3 bases are TGTGCCTGGAGTCCGGACAGTAATGAAAAACTGTTTTTT. The chain links TRBV30 to TRBJ1-4; tentative D call: TRBD1 (6 bases). This CDR3 contains 13 residues. CDR1 and CDR2 from the germline V gene are GTSNPN and SVGIG (reference sequence). V lost 2 bases and J 4 bases, leaving 8 bases between the germline ends. Variable domain in full (rest from reference TRBV30 and TRBJ1-4): SQTIHQWPATLVQPVGSPLSLECTVEGTSNPNLYWYRQAAGRGLQLLFYSVGIGQISSEVPQNLSASRPQDRQFILSSKKLLLSDSGFYLCAWSPDSNEKLFFGSGTQLSVL.

This rearrangement joins TRBV7-9 to TRBJ2-3; 9 bases match TRBD2. The J segment lost 4 bases and the V segment lost 2 bases, leaving 7 bases of the junction unmatched. The CDR3 length is 16 residues. Germline CDR1 reads SEHNR; CDR2 reads FQNEAQ (reference sequence). The CDR3 DNA reads as TGTGCCAGCAGCTTACTTAGCGGGAGTTTCGCAGATACGCAGTATTTT. Translation: CASSLLSGSFADTQYF.

The chain has TRBV19 and TRBJ2-7; the D is unclear. V shed 5 bases and J shed 6 bases, with 17 bases lying between them. CDR1 LNHDA and CDR2 SQIVND come from the germline V gene (reference sequence). The CDR3 covers 14 residues. CDR3 coding DNA: TGTGCCAGTAGTGCCGGATATGCAAGAGGCGAGCAGTACTTC. Its protein product is CASSAGYARGEQYF.

The V and J genes are TRBV7-8 and TRBJ1-5; D unclear. V was clipped by 5 bases and J by 2 bases, with 10 bases between them. There are 14 residues in the CDR3. Looked up from germline, CDR1 is SGHVS and CDR2 is FQNEAQ. For the CDR3, the DNA is TGTGCCAGCAGCCCGGAGGTGGGCAATCAGCCCCAGCATTTT. Translated: CASSPEVGNQPQHF.

In this sample, this clone turned up once. This chain links TRBV30 with TRBJ2-7, with D perhaps TRBD1 (6 bases). Trimming pared 4 bases from V and 3 bases from J, leaving 16 bases between. The CDR3 runs to 14 residues. Germline loops: CDR1 GTSNPN, CDR2 SVGIG (reference sequence). The CDR3 sequence: CAWTPGVGDYEQYF. The DNA of the CDR3 is TGTGCCTGGACCCCAGGGGTGGGGGACTACGAGCAGTACTTC.

The V call is TRBV9, the J call TRBJ2-7; 12 positions match TRBD2. This CDR3 has 15 amino acids. From germline, CDR1 is SGDLS and CDR2 YYNGEE. V shed 4 bases and J 6 bases; nucleotides not matched to a gene: 8. The CDR3 nucleotides read TGTGCCAGCAGCACGACTAGCGGGAGATGGGGCGAGCAGTACTTC. Translated, it gives CASSTTSGRWGEQYF.

The rearrangement links TRBV3-1 (or the pseudogene TRBV3-2) to TRBJ2-1; the D is unclear. This CDR3 is built from 13 residues. CDR1 LGHDT and CDR2 YNNKEL come from the germline V gene (reference sequence). Trimming took off 1 base at V and 7 bases at J, with 8 bases between the two ends. The CDR3 loop is CASSQVQRNEQFF. For the CDR3, the DNA is TGTGCCAGCAGCCAAGTACAGAGAAATGAGCAGTTCTTC.

The V and J genes are TRBV6-5 and TRBJ2-3; possible D gene TRBD1, 5 bases. Germline values: CDR1 MNHEY, CDR2 SVGAGI. CDR3 length equals 13 residues. The ends were cut back, 6 bases at V and 4 bases at J, with 11 bases in the middle. Here the CDR3 reads CASSHWGADTQYF. For the CDR3, the DNA is TGTGCCAGCAGCCACTGGGGCGCAGATACGCAGTATTTT.

V is TRBV7-2 and J is TRBJ2-1; D gene uncertain. The CDR3 runs 13 residues. Trimming cost V 5 bases and J 6 bases, with 11 bases left between them. The germline V gene encodes CDR1 SGHTA and CDR2 FQGNSA. The chain's CDR3 is CASSPPSSNEQFF. In DNA form, the CDR3 reads TGTGCCAGCAGCCCCCCAAGTAGCAATGAGCAGTTCTTC.

This chain uses TRBV7-3 with TRBJ2-6; D is ambiguous. Germline V gene sequence: CDR1 SGHTA, CDR2 FQGTGA. The CDR3 is 15 amino acids. The V end lost 2 bases, the J end lost 0 bases, and 5 bases lay between the germline ends. In DNA form, the CDR3 reads TGTGCCAGCAGCTTACTCTCCTCTGGGGCCAACGTCCTGACTTTC. This gives the protein CASSLLSSGANVLTF. Looking up the rest from reference TRBV7-3 and TRBJ2-6 gives the full variable domain: GAGVSQTPSNKVTEKGKYVELRCDPISGHTALYWYRQSLGQGPEFLIYFQGTGAADDSGLPNDRFFAVRPEGSVSTLKIQRTERGDSAVYLCASSLLSSGANVLTFGAGSRLTVL.

The rearrangement uses TRBV10-1 and TRBJ2-2; the D is unclear. Germline V gives CDR1 WNHNN, CDR2 SYGVQD (reference sequence). The V gene lost 0 bases and the J gene lost 6 bases, with 5 bases spanning the gap. The CDR3 loop spans 13 amino acids. The CDR3 loop reads CASSESKPGELFF. The DNA for the CDR3 is TGCGCCAGCAGTGAGTCGAAGCCCGGGGAGCTGTTTTTT.